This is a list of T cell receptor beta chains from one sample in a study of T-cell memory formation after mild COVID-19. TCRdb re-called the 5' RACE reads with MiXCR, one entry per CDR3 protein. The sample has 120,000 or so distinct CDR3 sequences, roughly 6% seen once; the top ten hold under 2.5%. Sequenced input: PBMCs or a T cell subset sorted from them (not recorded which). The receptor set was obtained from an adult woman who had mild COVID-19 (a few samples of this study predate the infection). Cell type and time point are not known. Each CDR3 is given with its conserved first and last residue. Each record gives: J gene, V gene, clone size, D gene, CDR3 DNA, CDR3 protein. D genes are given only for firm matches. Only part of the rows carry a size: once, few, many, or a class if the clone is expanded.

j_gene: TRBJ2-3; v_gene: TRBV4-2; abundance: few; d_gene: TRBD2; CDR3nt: TGTGCCAGCAGCCAAGGCTCTAGCGGTAGCACAGATACGCAGTATTTT; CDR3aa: CASSQGSSGSTDTQYF
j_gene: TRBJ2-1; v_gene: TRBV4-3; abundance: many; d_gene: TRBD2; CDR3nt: TGCGCCAGCAGCCAATTTGGGACTAGCGGGGGTTACAATGAGCAGTTCTTC; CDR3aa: CASSQFGTSGGYNEQFF
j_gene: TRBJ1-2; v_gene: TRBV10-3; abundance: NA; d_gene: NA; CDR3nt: TGTGCCATCAGTGACCGGGACGGAAGACTGTATGGCTACACCTTC; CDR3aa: CAISDRDGRLYGYTF
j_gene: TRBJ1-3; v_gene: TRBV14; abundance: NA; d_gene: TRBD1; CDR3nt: TGTGCCAGCAGCCAAGCAGGGGGAGGAAACACCATATATTTT; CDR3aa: CASSQAGGGNTIYF
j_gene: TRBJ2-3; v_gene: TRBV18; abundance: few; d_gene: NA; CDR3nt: TGTGCCAGCTCACCCCAGAAGGGTCTACCAGATACGCAGTATTTT; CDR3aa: CASSPQKGLPDTQYF
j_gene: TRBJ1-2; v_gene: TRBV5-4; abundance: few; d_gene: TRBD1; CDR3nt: TGTGCCAGCAGGATGGACAGGGGGCTTGACTATGGCTACACCTTC; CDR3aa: CASRMDRGLDYGYTF
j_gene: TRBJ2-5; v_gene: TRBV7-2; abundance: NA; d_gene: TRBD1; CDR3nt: TGTGCCAGCAGCTTAGCTGGACAGGGGGAGACCCAGTACTTC; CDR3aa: CASSLAGQGETQYF
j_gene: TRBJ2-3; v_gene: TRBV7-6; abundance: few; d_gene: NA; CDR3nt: TGTGCCAGCAGCCACGATCTTGGCACAGATACGCAGTATTTT; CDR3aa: CASSHDLGTDTQYF
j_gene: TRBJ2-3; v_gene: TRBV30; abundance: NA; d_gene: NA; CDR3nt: TGTGCCTGGAGTCCTGGCCTCGCCACAGATACGCAGTATTTT; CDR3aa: CAWSPGLATDTQYF
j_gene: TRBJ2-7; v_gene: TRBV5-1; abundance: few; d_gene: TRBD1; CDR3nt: TGCGCCAGCAGCTTCCCGGGACAGGGGGCTATCTCCTACGAGCAGTACTTC; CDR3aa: CASSFPGQGAISYEQYF
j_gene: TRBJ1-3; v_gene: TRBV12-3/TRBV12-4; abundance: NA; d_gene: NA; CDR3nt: TGTGCCAGCAGTTCCCTGACCATATATTTT; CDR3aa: CASSSLTIYF
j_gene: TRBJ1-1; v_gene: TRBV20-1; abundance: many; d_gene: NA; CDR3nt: TGCAGTGCTAGGTTGAACACTGAAGCTTTCTTT; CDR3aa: CSARLNTEAFF
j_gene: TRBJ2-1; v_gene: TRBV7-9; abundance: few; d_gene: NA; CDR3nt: TGTGCCAGCAGCCATATTATAGGCTGGAGCTCCTACAATGAGCAGTTCTTC; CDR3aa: CASSHIIGWSSYNEQFF
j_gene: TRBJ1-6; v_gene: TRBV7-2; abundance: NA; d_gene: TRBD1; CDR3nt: TGTGCCAGCAACATCGTACAGGGGGCGAATTCACCCCTCCACTTT; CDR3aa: CASNIVQGANSPLHF
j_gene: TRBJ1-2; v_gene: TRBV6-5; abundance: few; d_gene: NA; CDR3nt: TGTGCCAGCAGTTACGGAGGGCCAGTTAACTATGGCTACACCTTC; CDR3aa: CASSYGGPVNYGYTF
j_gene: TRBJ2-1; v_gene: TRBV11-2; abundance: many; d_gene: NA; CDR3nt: TGTGCCAGCAGCAACTACAATGAGCAGTTCTTC; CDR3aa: CASSNYNEQFF
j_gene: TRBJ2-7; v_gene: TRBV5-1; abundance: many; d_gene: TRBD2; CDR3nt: TGCGCCAGCAGCTCCGGACTAGCGGGAATGTACGAGCAGTACTTC; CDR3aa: CASSSGLAGMYEQYF
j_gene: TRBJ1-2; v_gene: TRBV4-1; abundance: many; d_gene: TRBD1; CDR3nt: TGCGCCAGCAGCCAAGTGGGACAGCACTATGGCTACACCTTC; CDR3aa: CASSQVGQHYGYTF
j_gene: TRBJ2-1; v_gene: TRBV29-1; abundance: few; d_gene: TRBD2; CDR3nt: TGCAGCGTTGAGTTAAGGCTAGCGGCCCGGGAGCAGTTCTTC; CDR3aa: CSVELRLAAREQFF
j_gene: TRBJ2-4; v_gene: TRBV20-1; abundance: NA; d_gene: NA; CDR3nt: TGCAGTGCCCATGAGAAGGAAGCCAAAAACATTCAGTACTTC; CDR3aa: CSAHEKEAKNIQYF
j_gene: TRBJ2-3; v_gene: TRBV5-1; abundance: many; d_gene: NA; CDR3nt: TGCGCCAGCAGCTTGGCCCCTAACACAGATACGCAGTATTTT; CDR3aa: CASSLAPNTDTQYF
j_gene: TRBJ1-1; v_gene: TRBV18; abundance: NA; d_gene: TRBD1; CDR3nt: TGTGCCAGCTCACGGGACAGGGCGAACACTGAAGCTTTCTTT; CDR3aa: CASSRDRANTEAFF
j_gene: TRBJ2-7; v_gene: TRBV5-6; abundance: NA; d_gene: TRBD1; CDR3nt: TGTGCCAGCAGATCGACAGGGGGCAACTACGAGCAGTACTTC; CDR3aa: CASRSTGGNYEQYF
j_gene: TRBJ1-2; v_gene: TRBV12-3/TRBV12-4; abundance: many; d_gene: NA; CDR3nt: TGTGCCAGCAACGTCCGACGGAACTATGGCTACACCTTC; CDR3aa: CASNVRRNYGYTF
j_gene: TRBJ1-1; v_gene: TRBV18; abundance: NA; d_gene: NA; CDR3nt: TGTGCCAGCTCAACAGGAAAAACAGGGTTAGGGACTGAAGCTTTCTTT; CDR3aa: CASSTGKTGLGTEAFF
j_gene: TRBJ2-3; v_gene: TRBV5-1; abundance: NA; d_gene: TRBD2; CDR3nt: TGCGCCAGCAGCTGGAGTGGGCTAGCGGGGACAGATACGCAGTATTTT; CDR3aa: CASSWSGLAGTDTQYF
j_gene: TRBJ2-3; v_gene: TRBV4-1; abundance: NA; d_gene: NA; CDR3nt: TGCGCCAGCAGCCCCCGAGAGGTTAGCACAGATACGCAGTATTTT; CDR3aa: CASSPREVSTDTQYF
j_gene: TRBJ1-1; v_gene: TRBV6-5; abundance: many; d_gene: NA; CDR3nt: TGTGCCAGCAGTTACTCGAGTGGGCAGGTGAAAGCTTTCTTT; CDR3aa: CASSYSSGQVKAFF
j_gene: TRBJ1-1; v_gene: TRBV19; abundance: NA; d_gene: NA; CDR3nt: TGTGCCAGTAGTACCAGGCTAACTGAAGCTTTCTTT; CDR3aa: CASSTRLTEAFF
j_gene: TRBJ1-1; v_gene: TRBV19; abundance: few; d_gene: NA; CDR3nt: TGTGCCAGTACGGAGCGTGCCGAAGCTTTCTTT; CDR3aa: CASTERAEAFF
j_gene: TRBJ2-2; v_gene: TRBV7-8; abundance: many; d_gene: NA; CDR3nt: TGTGCCAGCAGCTTAGCTGGATGGAGGGAGCTGTTTTTT; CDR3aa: CASSLAGWRELFF
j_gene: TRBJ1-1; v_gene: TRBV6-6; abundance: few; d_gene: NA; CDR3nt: TGTGCCAGCAGTTACTTTGACACTGAAGCTTTCTTT; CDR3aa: CASSYFDTEAFF
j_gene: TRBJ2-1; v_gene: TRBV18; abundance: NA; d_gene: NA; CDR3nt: TGTGCCAGCTCACCGACTAGGGTCGCCTACAATGAGCAGTTCTTC; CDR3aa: CASSPTRVAYNEQFF
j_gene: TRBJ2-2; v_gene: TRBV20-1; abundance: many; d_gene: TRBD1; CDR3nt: TGCAGTGCTAGAGATGGACAGGAGAACACCGGGGAGCTGTTTTTT; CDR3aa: CSARDGQENTGELFF